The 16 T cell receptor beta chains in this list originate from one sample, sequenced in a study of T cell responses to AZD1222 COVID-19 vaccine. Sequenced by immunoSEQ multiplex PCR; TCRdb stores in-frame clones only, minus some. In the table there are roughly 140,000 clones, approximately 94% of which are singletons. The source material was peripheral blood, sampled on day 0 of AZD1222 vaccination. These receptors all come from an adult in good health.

CDR3: CASSSLGGGGQETQYF. The CDR3 DNA reads as TGTGCCAGCAGCAGTCTCGGGGGTGGCGGGCAAGAGACCCAGTACTTC. The chain couples TRBV7-3 to TRBJ2-5; D possibly corresponds to TRBD2 (6 bases). The V gene lost 5 bases and the J gene lost 2 bases, with 18 bases spanning the gap. CDR3 size: 16 residues. Germline V gives CDR1 SGHTA, CDR2 FQGTGA. The variable domain in full, with the rest retrieved from reference TRBV7-3 and TRBJ2-5, is GAGVSQTPSNKVTEKGKYVELRCDPISGHTALYWYRQSLGQGPEFLIYFQGTGAADDSGLPNDRFFAVRPEGSVSTLKIQRTERGDSAVYLCASSSLGGGGQETQYFGPGTRLLVL.

CDR3 nucleotide sequence: TGTGCCAGCAGCCAAGAATTGGCTAGCAGCCAAGAGACCCAGTACTTC. Protein: CASSQELASSQETQYF. The genes are TRBV14 and TRBJ2-5, with D possibly matching TRBD2 (5 bases). The CDR3 has 16 residues. The germline V and J ends were trimmed by 0 bases and 1 base, with 12 bases remaining between them. Germline V lookup: CDR1 SGHDN, CDR2 FVKESK.

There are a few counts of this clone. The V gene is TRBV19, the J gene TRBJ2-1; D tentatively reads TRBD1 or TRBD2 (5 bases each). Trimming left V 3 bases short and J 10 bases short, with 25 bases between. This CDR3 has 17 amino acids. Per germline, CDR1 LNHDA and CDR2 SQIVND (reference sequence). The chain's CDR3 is CASSMEFGAQHRREQFF. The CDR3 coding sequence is TGTGCCAGTAGTATGGAATTCGGGGCCCAACATCGTCGAGAGCAGTTCTTC.

The CDR3: CASRPGQGNTEAFF. CDR3 bases: TGTGCCAGCAGACCGGGACAGGGGAACACTGAAGCTTTCTTT. This sequence joins TRBV16 and TRBJ1-1; 9 nucleotides agree with TRBD1. The CDR3 extends over 14 amino acids. Germline trimming cut 6 bases from V and 1 base from J; bases unmatched to any gene: 3. Germline CDR1 and CDR2: KGHSY and FQNENV.

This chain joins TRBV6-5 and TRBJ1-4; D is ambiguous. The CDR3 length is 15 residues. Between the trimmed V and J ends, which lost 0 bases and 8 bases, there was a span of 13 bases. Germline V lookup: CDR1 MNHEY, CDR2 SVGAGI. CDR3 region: CASSYSWARKEKLFF. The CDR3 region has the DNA TGTGCCAGCAGTTACTCCTGGGCCAGGAAGGAAAAACTGTTTTTT.

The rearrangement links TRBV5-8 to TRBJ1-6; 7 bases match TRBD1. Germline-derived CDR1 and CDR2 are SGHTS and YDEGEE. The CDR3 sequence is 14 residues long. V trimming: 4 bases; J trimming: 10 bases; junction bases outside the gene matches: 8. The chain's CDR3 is CASSPETGRSPLHF. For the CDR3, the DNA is TGTGCCAGCAGCCCCGAGACAGGGCGGTCACCCCTCCACTTT.

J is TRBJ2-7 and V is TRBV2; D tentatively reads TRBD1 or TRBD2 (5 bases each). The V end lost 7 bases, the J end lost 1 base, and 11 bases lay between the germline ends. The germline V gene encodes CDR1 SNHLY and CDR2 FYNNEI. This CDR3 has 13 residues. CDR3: CASKRDPSYEQYF. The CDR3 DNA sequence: TGTGCCAGCAAAAGGGACCCTTCCTACGAGCAGTACTTC.

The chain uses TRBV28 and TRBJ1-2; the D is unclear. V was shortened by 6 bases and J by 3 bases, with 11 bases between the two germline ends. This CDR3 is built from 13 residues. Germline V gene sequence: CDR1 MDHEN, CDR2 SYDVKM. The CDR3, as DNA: TGTGCCAGCAGCCCCCCGGGGTACTATGGCTACACCTTC. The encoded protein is CASSPPGYYGYTF.

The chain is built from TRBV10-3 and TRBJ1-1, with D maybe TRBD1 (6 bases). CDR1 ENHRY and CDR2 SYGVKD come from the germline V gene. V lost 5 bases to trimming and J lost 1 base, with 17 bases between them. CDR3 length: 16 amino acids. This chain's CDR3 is CAISPRWTAKNTEAFF. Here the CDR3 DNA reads TGTGCCATCAGTCCGAGGTGGACAGCTAAGAACACTGAAGCTTTCTTT.

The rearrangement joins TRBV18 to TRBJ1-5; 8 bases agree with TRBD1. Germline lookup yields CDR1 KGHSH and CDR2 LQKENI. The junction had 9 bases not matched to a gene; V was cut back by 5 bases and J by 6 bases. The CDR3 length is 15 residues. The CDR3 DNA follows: TGTGCCAGCTCAACGGACAGGGAAATGGGTCAGCCCCAGCATTTT. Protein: CASSTDREMGQPQHF. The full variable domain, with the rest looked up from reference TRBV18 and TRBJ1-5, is NAGVMQNPRHLVRRRGQEARLRCSPMKGHSHVYWYRQLPEEGLKFMVYLQKENIIDESGMPKERFSAEFPKEGPSILRIQQVVRGDSAAYFCASSTDREMGQPQHFGDGTRLSIL.

The CDR3 DNA sequence: TGTGCCAGTTCAAGGGGGGACAGGGCAGGAAATTCACCCCTCCACTTT. Amino acids: CASSRGDRAGNSPLHF. This rearrangement joins TRBV19 to TRBJ1-6; TRBD1 matches 9 bases. V lost 8 bases and J lost 7; bases outside the gene matches: 12. Germline values: CDR1 LNHDA, CDR2 SQIVND (reference sequence). There are 16 residues in the CDR3.

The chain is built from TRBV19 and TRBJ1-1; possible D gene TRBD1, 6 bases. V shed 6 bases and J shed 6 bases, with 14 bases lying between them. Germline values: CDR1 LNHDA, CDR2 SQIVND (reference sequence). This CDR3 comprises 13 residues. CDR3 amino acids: CASRNRVMSEAFF. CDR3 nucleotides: TGTGCCAGTAGGAACAGGGTTATGTCTGAAGCTTTCTTT.

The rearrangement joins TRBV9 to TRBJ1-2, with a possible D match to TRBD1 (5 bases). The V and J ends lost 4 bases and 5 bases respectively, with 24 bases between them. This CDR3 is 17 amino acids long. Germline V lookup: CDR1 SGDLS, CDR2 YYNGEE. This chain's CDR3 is CASSPGGGTSEGYGYTF. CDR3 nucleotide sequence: TGTGCCAGCAGCCCTGGGGGGGGAACGTCAGAGGGATATGGCTACACCTTC.

CDR3 in DNA: TGTGCCAGCAGTGAAGCGGCCTGGACTAGCTTGAGGGGGGAGCTGTTTTTT. Protein sequence: CASSEAAWTSLRGELFF. The rearrangement joins TRBV6-1 to TRBJ2-2; 8 bases agree with TRBD2. The length of the CDR3 is 17 residues. V dropped 0 bases and J dropped 8; count of bases not matched to a gene: 11. Germline V gene lookup returns CDR1 MNHNS and CDR2 SASEGT.

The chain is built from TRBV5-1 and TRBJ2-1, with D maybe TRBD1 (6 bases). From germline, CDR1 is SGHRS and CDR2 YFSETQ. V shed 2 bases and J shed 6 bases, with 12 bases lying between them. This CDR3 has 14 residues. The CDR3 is CASSLPDSRNEQFF. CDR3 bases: TGCGCCAGCAGCTTACCGGACAGTCGCAATGAGCAGTTCTTC.

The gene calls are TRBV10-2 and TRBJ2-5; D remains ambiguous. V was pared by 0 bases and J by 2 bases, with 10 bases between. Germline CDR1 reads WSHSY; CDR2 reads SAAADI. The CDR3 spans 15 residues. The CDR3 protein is CASSESGLTQETQYF. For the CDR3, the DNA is TGCGCCAGCAGTGAGTCTGGGCTCACGCAAGAGACCCAGTACTTC.